These 22 T cell receptor beta chains came from one sample sequenced in a study of blood T cell repertoires in COVID-19. The assay was immunoSEQ multiplex PCR, and TCRdb's table has in-frame clones only and misses some. The table records some 130,000 clones, about 89% of them present only once. The sequencing sample was made of peripheral blood. These receptors all stem from a woman aged 60-75 years with acute or convalescent COVID-19.

This chain connects TRBV6-5 to TRBJ1-2, with 7 bases aligning to TRBD1. Germline-derived CDR1 and CDR2 are MNHEY and SVGAGI. J lost 1 base, V lost 7 bases, and 6 bases had no gene match. CDR3 size: 14 residues. The CDR3 region is CASTPGQVNYGYTF. The CDR3 coding sequence is TGTGCCAGCACCCCAGGACAGGTTAACTATGGCTACACCTTC.

The chain uses TRBV18 and TRBJ1-2, with 10 bases that match TRBD1. Germline V gene lookup returns CDR1 KGHSH and CDR2 LQKENI. This CDR3 has 15 amino acids. V lost 4 bases and J lost 2; bases outside the gene matches: 4. The CDR3 reads CASSQGTGANYGYTF. In DNA form, the CDR3 reads TGTGCCAGCTCACAGGGGACAGGGGCCAACTATGGCTACACCTTC. Filled out from reference TRBV18 and TRBJ1-2, the complete variable domain reads NAGVMQNPRHLVRRRGQEARLRCSPMKGHSHVYWYRQLPEEGLKFMVYLQKENIIDESGMPKERFSAEFPKEGPSILRIQQVVRGDSAAYFCASSQGTGANYGYTFGSGTRLTVV.

The genes are TRBV6-2 or TRBV6-3 and TRBJ2-2; the match to TRBD2 covers 11 bases. The V gene end was trimmed by 5 bases and the J gene end by 4 bases; junction bases not matched to a gene: 6. CDR1 and CDR2 (germline): MNHEY, SVGEGT. This CDR3 has 16 residues. The CDR3 DNA reads as TGTGCCAGCAGTAACGGACTAGCGGGTTCCACCGGGGAGCTGTTTTTT. Protein sequence: CASSNGLAGSTGELFF.

V and J are TRBV6-5 and TRBJ1-1; TRBD1 matches at 8 bases. This CDR3 comprises 15 residues. CDR1 and CDR2 (germline): MNHEY, SVGAGI. V lost 4 bases, J lost 5 bases, and 9 bases stayed unmatched. CDR3 sequence: CASSSIPGGWTEAFF. The CDR3 DNA follows: TGTGCCAGCAGTTCAATCCCAGGGGGCTGGACTGAAGCTTTCTTT.

The rearrangement joins TRBV7-2 to TRBJ1-2; 10 bases are shared with TRBD1. The V gene end was trimmed by 4 bases and the J gene end by 6 bases; junction bases not matched to a gene: 2. The CDR3 is 13 amino acids. Germline CDR1 reads SGHTA; CDR2 reads FQGNSA. The CDR3 spells CASSSGQGNGYTF. CDR3 coding DNA: TGTGCCAGCAGCTCGGGACAGGGGAATGGCTACACCTTC.

Details on this clone: Different DNA sequences within this sample yield the same CDR3. The V call is TRBV6-2 or TRBV6-3, the J call TRBJ1-1, with TRBD1 as a possible D gene (5 bases). The ends were cut back, 2 bases at V and 3 bases at J, with 16 bases in the middle. This CDR3 comprises 16 residues. Germline CDR1 MNHEY, CDR2 SVGEGT. CDR3 residues: CASSYPPGGIHTEAFF. The CDR3 DNA reads TGTGCCAGCAGTTACCCCCCCGGGGGGATCCACACTGAAGCTTTCTTT.

For this clone: Other DNA variants within this sample encode the same CDR3. The chain recombines TRBV7-9 with TRBJ2-7; 7 nucleotides line up with TRBD1. The germline V gene has CDR1 SEHNR and CDR2 FQNEAQ (reference sequence). The CDR3 extends over 11 amino acids. The V and J ends lost 5 bases and 7 bases, in that order; junction bases with no gene match: 2. CDR3 amino acids: CASSTGVEQYF. The CDR3 DNA reads as TGTGCCAGCAGCACAGGGGTAGAGCAGTACTTC.

V is TRBV15 and J is TRBJ2-3; TRBD1 matches 11 bases. The J segment lost 2 bases and the V segment lost 1 base, leaving 2 bases of the junction unmatched. The CDR3 loop spans 16 amino acids. Germline CDR1 is LNHNV and CDR2 is YYDKDF (reference sequence). The CDR3 sequence: CATSRGDRGTTDTQYF. CDR3 nucleotide sequence: TGTGCCACCAGCAGAGGGGACAGGGGGACCACAGATACGCAGTATTTT.

The chain couples TRBV3-1 (or the pseudogene TRBV3-2) to TRBJ1-5, with D perhaps TRBD1 (5 bases). This CDR3 contains 13 residues. The germline V gene has CDR1 LGHDT and CDR2 YNNKEL (reference sequence). The V and J ends lost 3 bases and 4 bases respectively, with 7 bases between them. CDR3 sequence (DNA): TGTGCCAGCAGCCAGGGGGGGAATCAGCCCCAGCATTTT. It codes for CASSQGGNQPQHF.

The chain recombines TRBV7-2 with TRBJ2-5, with a possible D match to TRBD2 (6 bases). Per the germline V gene, CDR1 is SGHTA and CDR2 is FQGNSA. The CDR3 has 15 amino acids. Trimming shortened V by 3 bases and J by 3 bases, and 14 bases separated the two germline ends. CDR3 coding DNA: TGTGCCAGCAGCTTTTCGGGGCGGAGGGAAGAGACCCAGTACTTC. Protein sequence: CASSFSGRREETQYF.

This clone was seen just once. The chain links TRBV9 to TRBJ1-6; the D gene is possibly TRBD1 (6 bases). The CDR3 loop spans 14 amino acids. Per the germline V gene, CDR1 is SGDLS and CDR2 is YYNGEE. With 3 bases removed from V and 7 bases from J, the gap between germline ends came to 11 bases. The CDR3 is CASSEGDRNSPLHF. CDR3 sequence (DNA): TGTGCCAGCAGCGAAGGCGACAGGAATTCACCCCTCCACTTT.

The rearrangement links TRBV5-1 to TRBJ1-3; TRBD1 matches at 9 bases. CDR1 is SGHRS, CDR2 YFSETQ, per germline. The CDR3 spans 16 residues. V lost 3 bases to trimming and J lost 3 bases; unmatched junction nucleotides: 7. The CDR3 reads CASSSTTGGIGNTIYF. CDR3 nucleotides: TGCGCCAGCAGCTCGACGACAGGGGGTATTGGAAACACCATATATTTT. Based on the CDR3 plus reference TRBV5-1 and TRBJ1-3, the full variable domain is KAGVTQTPRYLIKTRGQQVTLSCSPISGHRSVSWYQQTPGQGLQFLFEYFSETQRNKGNFPGRFSGRQFSNSRSEMNVSTLELGDSALYLCASSSTTGGIGNTIYFGEGSWLTVV.

V gene TRBV30 combines with J gene TRBJ1-4; TRBD1 is a possible D gene (5 bases). Germline CDR1 reads GTSNPN; CDR2 reads SVGIG (reference sequence). With 0 bases removed from V and 5 bases from J, the gap between germline ends came to 19 bases. The CDR3 is 17 residues long. For the CDR3, the DNA is TGTGCCTGGAGTGTTATGGAGGGGAGGACGGTCAATGAAAAACTGTTTTTT. This gives the protein CAWSVMEGRTVNEKLFF. Looking up the rest from reference TRBV30 and TRBJ1-4 gives the full variable domain: SQTIHQWPATLVQPVGSPLSLECTVEGTSNPNLYWYRQAAGRGLQLLFYSVGIGQISSEVPQNLSASRPQDRQFILSSKKLLLSDSGFYLCAWSVMEGRTVNEKLFFGSGTQLSVL.

This clone has only a few counts. This rearrangement joins TRBV14 to TRBJ2-7, with TRBD2 as a possible D gene (6 bases). CDR1 is SGHDN, CDR2 FVKESK, per germline. The V gene lost 3 bases and the J gene lost 8 bases, with 14 bases spanning the gap. The CDR3 contains 13 residues. The CDR3 nucleotides read TGTGCCAGCAGCCAGGAGGGGTGGAGGAAGCAGTACGTC. Its translation is CASSQEGWRKQYV.

The chain links TRBV29-1 to TRBJ2-7, with 9 positions matching TRBD1. This CDR3 is built from 13 residues. Germline V gives CDR1 SQVTM, CDR2 ANQGSEA. The trim removed 3 bases at V and 4 bases at J, leaving 4 bases unmatched. The CDR3 sequence is CSVEGGQGYEQYF. The CDR3 DNA reads TGCAGCGTTGAGGGGGGACAGGGTTACGAGCAGTACTTC.

In DNA, the CDR3 is TGTGCCAGCAGCGTGGACAGCTACGAGCAGTACGTC. The encoded protein is CASSVDSYEQYV. The chain combines TRBV11-3 with TRBJ2-7; perhaps TRBD1 as D (6 bases). V was clipped by 5 bases and J by 3 bases, with 8 bases between them. The CDR3 sequence is 12 residues long. Germline V CDR1 and CDR2: SGHNT, YENEEA.

The rearrangement links TRBV27 to TRBJ2-3; D is undetermined. CDR3 size: 16 residues. V was trimmed by 10 bases and J by 2 bases, leaving 22 bases between them. The germline V gene has CDR1 MNHEY and CDR2 SMNVEV (reference sequence). The CDR3 DNA sequence: TGTGCCACCCGGTTCGCTTCGAGCGTCTTCACAGATACGCAGTATTTT. Translating it yields CATRFASSVFTDTQYF.

This chain connects TRBV28 to TRBJ2-1; no definite D call. Germline lookup yields CDR1 MDHEN and CDR2 SYDVKM. With 6 bases removed from V and 0 bases from J, the gap between germline ends came to 18 bases. The CDR3 spans 17 residues. The DNA for the CDR3 is TGTGCCAGCAGCTACCCCAAGCAAATGAGCTCCTACAATGAGCAGTTCTTC. The encoded protein is CASSYPKQMSSYNEQFF.

J is TRBJ2-5 and V is TRBV5-1; maybe TRBD2 (5 bases). The V and J ends lost 4 bases and 5 bases respectively, with 21 bases between them. CDR1 and CDR2 (germline): SGHRS, YFSETQ. CDR3 size: 16 residues. CDR3 nucleotide sequence: TGCGCCAGCAGCCCGACCCCAGTAATAGGAGGCGAGACCCAGTACTTC. Its translation: CASSPTPVIGGETQYF. The whole variable domain, remainder taken from reference TRBV5-1 and TRBJ2-5, is KAGVTQTPRYLIKTRGQQVTLSCSPISGHRSVSWYQQTPGQGLQFLFEYFSETQRNKGNFPGRFSGRQFSNSRSEMNVSTLELGDSALYLCASSPTPVIGGETQYFGPGTRLLVL.

This CDR3 is CASSLVGQVKNEQFF. CDR3 in DNA: TGCGCCAGCAGCTTGGTAGGACAGGTGAAAAATGAGCAGTTCTTC. The chain recombines TRBV5-1 with TRBJ2-1, with 7 bases aligning to TRBD1. The CDR3 runs 15 residues. V gave up 0 bases and J gave up 7 bases; unmatched junction bases: 7. Germline V gene sequence: CDR1 SGHRS, CDR2 YFSETQ.

The chain couples TRBV21-1 to TRBJ1-2; the table names TRBD1, a call not compared with the DNA. TRBV21-1 represents a pseudogene. The CDR3 loop spans 13 amino acids. CDR3 protein: CASSDRGTDGYTF. CDR3 nucleotides: TGTGCCAGCAGCGACAGGGGAACTGATGGCTACACCTTC.

This chain links TRBV19 with TRBJ2-2; 12 bases fit TRBD2. The CDR3 is made up of 16 amino acids. Germline V gives CDR1 LNHDA, CDR2 SQIVND (reference sequence). V lost 8 bases and J lost 4; bases outside the gene matches: 8. DNA for the CDR3: TGTGCCAGTTGCCCTAGCGGGAGGGCCGCCACCGGGGAGCTGTTTTTT. Its protein product is CASCPSGRAATGELFF.